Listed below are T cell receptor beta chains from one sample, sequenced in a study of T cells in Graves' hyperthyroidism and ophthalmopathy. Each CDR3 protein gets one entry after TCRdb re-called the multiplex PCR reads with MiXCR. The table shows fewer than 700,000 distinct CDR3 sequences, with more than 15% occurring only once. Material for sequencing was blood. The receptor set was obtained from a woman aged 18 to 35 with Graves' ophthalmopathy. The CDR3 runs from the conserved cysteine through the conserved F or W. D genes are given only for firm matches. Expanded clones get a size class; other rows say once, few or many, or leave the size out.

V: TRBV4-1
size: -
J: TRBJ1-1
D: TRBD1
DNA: TGCGCCAGCAGCCAAGCCCTGATAGGGGGCCGGGCTGAAGCTTTCTTT
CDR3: CASSQALIGGRAEAFF

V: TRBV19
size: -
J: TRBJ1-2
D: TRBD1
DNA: TGTGCCAGCTTAAACCGAGGGACAGAAACGGGCTACACCTTC
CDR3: CASLNRGTETGYTF

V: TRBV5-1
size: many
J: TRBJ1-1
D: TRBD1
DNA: TGCGCCAGCAGCTTCGACAGGGGGGCCACTGAAGCTTTCTTT
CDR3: CASSFDRGATEAFF

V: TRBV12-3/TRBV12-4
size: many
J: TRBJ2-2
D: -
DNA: TGTGCCAGCAGTTTAATCCCGAGATCGAACACCGGGGAGCTGTTTTTT
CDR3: CASSLIPRSNTGELFF

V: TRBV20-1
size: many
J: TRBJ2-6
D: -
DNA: TGCAGTGCTAGGGGGGACGCTGGGGCCAACGTCCTGACTTTC
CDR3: CSARGDAGANVLTF

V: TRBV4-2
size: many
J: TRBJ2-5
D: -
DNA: TGTGCCAGCAGCCAAGATGGCCACCAAGAGACCCAGTACTTC
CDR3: CASSQDGHQETQYF

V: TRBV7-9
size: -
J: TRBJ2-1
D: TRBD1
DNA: TGTGCCAGCAGCTTCACCGGGACAGCTTCCTACAATGAGCAGTTCTTC
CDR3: CASSFTGTASYNEQFF

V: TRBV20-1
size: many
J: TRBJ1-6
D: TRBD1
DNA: TGCAGTGCTGTACAGGGGGCAGGGTATAATTCACCCCTCCACTTT
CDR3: CSAVQGAGYNSPLHF

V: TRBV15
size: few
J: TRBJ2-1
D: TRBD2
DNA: TGTGCCACCAGCAGATCGACTAGCGGGAGTGTCTGGGGTGAGCAGTTCTTC
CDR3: CATSRSTSGSVWGEQFF

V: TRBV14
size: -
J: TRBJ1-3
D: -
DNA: TGTGCCAGCAGCCAAGCCAGGGGCCTATACACGAAGAGATCTGGAAACACCATATATTTT
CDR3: CASSQARGLYTKRSGNTIYF

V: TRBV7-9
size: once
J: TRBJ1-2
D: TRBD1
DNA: TGTGCCAGCAGCTTAGCGCCCACAGGGGGCGGGGGCTACACCTTC
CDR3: CASSLAPTGGGGYTF

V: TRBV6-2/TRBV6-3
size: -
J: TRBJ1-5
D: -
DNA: TGTGCCAGCAGTTCCGCTGAATGGGGGGCCGGTCAGCCCCAGCATTTT
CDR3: CASSSAEWGAGQPQHF

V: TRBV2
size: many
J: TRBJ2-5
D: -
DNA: TGTGCCAGCAGCTGGTACATGGGGGAGACCCAGTACTTC
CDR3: CASSWYMGETQYF

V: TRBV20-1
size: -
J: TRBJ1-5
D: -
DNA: TGCAGTGCTAGAGACGGACGGGATAGCAATCAGCCCCAGCATTTT
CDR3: CSARDGRDSNQPQHF

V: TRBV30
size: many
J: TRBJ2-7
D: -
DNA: TGTGCCTGGAGTAGGGGGGGCTACGAGCAGTACTTC
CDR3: CAWSRGGYEQYF

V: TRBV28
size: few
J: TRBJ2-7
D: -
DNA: TGTGCCAGCAGTTCCCGCGAGTGGGAGCTGACCTACGAGCAGTACTTC
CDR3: CASSSREWELTYEQYF

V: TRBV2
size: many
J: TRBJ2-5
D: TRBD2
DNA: TGTGCCAGCAGTGAGACTAGCGGGGAGACCCAGTACTTC
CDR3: CASSETSGETQYF

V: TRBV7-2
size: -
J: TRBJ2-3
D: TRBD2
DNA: TGTGCCAGCAGCCTTACTAGCGGGAGGTGGTCAGATACGCAGTATTTT
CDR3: CASSLTSGRWSDTQYF

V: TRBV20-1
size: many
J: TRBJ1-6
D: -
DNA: TGCAGTGCTAGAGATCCAGGGAGTCATTCACCCCTCCACTTT
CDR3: CSARDPGSHSPLHF

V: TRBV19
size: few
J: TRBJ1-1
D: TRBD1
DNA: TGTGCCAGTAGTGAAGACAGGGCCACTGAAGCTTTCTTT
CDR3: CASSEDRATEAFF

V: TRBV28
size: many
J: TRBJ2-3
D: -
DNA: TGTGCCAGCAGATCTACAGGGCAGACAGATACGCAGTATTTT
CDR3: CASRSTGQTDTQYF

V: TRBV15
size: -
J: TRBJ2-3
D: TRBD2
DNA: TGTGCCACCAGTGGACTAGCGGGAGCAGCAGATACGCAGTATTTT
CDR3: CATSGLAGAADTQYF

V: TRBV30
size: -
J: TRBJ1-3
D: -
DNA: TGTGCCTGGAGTCTCCCTGGAAACACCATATATTTT
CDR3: CAWSLPGNTIYF

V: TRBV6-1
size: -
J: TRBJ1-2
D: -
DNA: TGTGCCAGCAGTGAAAGGGTGGGGGGCTACACCTTC
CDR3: CASSERVGGYTF

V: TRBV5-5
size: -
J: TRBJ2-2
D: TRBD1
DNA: TGTGCCAGCAGCCCCCCCCAGACAGGGGCCACCGGGGAGCTGTTTTTT
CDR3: CASSPPQTGATGELFF

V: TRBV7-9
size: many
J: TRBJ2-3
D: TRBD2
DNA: TGTGCCAGCAGCTCCCCCTCCAGCGGGGGGGCTACAGATACGCAGTATTTT
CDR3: CASSSPSSGGATDTQYF

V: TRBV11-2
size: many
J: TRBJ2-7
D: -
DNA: TGTGCCAGCAGCTTAGCCTATGTAGGCTACGAGCAGTACTTC
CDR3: CASSLAYVGYEQYF

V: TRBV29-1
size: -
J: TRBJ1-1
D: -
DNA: TGCAGCGTTGAGGATCTGGGGACCGAGGGAAACACTGAAGCTTTCTTT
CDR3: CSVEDLGTEGNTEAFF

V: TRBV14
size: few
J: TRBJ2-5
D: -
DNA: TGTGCCAGCAGCCAAGTGGGGAGGGAGACCCAGTACTTC
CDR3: CASSQVGRETQYF

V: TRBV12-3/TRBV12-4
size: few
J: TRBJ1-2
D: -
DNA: TGTGCCAGCAGTTTAGGGATTAGCTATGGCTACACCTTC
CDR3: CASSLGISYGYTF

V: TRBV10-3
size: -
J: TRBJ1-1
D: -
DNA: TGTGCCATCAGTGAGGGGGCGGCTGAAGCTTTCTTT
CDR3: CAISEGAAEAFF

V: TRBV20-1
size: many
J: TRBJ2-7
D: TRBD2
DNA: TGCAGTGCTAGGACTAGCGGGAGCTCCTACGAGCAGTACTTC
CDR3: CSARTSGSSYEQYF

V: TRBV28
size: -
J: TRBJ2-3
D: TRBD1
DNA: TGTGCCAGCAGTTTGGAACAGGGGGCGGACACAGATACGCAGTATTTT
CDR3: CASSLEQGADTDTQYF

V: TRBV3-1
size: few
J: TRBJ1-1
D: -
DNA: TGTGCCAGCAGCCAAGAATGGGCGGGGGGTCCTGAAGCTTTCTTT
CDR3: CASSQEWAGGPEAFF

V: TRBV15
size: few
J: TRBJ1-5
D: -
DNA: TGTGCCACCAGCAGAGATCAAGGTGACAATCAGCCCCAGCATTTT
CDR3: CATSRDQGDNQPQHF

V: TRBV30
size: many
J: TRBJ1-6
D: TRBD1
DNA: TGTGCCTGGAGGCGGACAGGGCTCACTAATTCACCCCTCCACTTT
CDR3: CAWRRTGLTNSPLHF

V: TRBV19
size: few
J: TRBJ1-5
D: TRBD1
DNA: TGTGCCAGCGCCCCGGGACAGGGCCCCTTGTTGGGCAATCAGCCCCAGCATTTT
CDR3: CASAPGQGPLLGNQPQHF

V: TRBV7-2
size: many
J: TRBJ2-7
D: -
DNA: TGTGCCAGCAGCTCCAAGGCAGGTTCCTACGAGCAGTACTTC
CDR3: CASSSKAGSYEQYF

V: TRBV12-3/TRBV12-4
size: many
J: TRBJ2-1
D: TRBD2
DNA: TGTGCCAGCATTGGTACTAGCGGGATATACAATGAGCAGTTCTTC
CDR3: CASIGTSGIYNEQFF

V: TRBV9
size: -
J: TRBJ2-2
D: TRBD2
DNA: TGTGCCAGCAGCGTAGCGGGGGGACGCAACACCGGGGAGCTGTTTTTT
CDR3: CASSVAGGRNTGELFF

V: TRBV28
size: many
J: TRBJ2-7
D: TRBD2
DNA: TGTGCCAGCAGTCTCGGGACTAGCGGGAGGCACGAGCAGTACTTC
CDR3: CASSLGTSGRHEQYF

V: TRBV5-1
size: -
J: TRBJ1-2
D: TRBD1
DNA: TGCGCCAGCAGCTTCGGGACAGGGGTTAACTATGGCTACACCTTC
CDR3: CASSFGTGVNYGYTF

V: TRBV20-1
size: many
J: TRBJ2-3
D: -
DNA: TGCAGTAATCAACTTGGGGGAAGCACAGATACGCAGTATTTT
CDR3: CSNQLGGSTDTQYF

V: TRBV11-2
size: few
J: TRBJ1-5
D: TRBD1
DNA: TGTGCCAGCAGCTTCCGAGGACAGGGGGCCTATCAGCCCCAGCATTTT
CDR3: CASSFRGQGAYQPQHF

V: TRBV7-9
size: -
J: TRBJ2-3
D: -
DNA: TGTGCCAGCAGCCCCGAGACTATCACAGATACGCAGTATTTT
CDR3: CASSPETITDTQYF

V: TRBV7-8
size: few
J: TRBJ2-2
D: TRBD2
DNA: TGTGCCAGCAGCTTGCGGGAGCTTGGCGGGGAGCTGTTTTTT
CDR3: CASSLRELGGELFF

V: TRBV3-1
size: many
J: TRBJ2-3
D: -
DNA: TGTGCCAGCAGCCAAGATTATGTGAATACGCAGTATTTT
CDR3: CASSQDYVNTQYF

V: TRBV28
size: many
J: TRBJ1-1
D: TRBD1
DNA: TGTGCCAGCAGTTATGACAGGGGAACTGAAGCTTTCTTT
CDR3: CASSYDRGTEAFF

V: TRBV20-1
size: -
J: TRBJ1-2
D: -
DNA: TGCAGTGCTAGACCGTCTGGCTACACCTTC
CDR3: CSARPSGYTF

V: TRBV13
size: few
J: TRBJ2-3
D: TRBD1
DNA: TGTGCCAGCAGCTTTGGGACAGAGAGCACAGATACGCAGTATTTT
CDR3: CASSFGTESTDTQYF

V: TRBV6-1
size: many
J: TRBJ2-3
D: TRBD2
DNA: TGTGCCAGCAGTTCCTCGCGAATCGTTGACATTCTAGCGGGAGAGGCAGATACGCAGTATTTT
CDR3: CASSSSRIVDILAGEADTQYF

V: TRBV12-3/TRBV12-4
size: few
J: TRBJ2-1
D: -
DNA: TGTGCCAGCAGTTTAATACTTGAAGGCAGAAATGAGCAGTTCTTC
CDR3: CASSLILEGRNEQFF

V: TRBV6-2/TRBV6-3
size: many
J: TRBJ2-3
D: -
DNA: -
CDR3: CASSSSGFTDTQYF

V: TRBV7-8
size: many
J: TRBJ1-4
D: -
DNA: TGTGCCAGCAGCTTAGCTTCTAGGGGGGATGAAAAACTGTTTTTT
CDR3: CASSLASRGDEKLFF

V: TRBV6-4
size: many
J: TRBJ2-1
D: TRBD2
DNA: TGTGCCAGCAGTGCGGGAGGCCACAATGAGCAGTTCTTC
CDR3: CASSAGGHNEQFF

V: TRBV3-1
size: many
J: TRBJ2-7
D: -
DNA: TGTGCCAGCAGGATATTTAGCGTCAGCTCCTACGAGCAGTACTTC
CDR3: CASRIFSVSSYEQYF